This T cell receptor beta chain was sequenced in a study of blood T cell repertoires in COVID-19. Across the study: Material from acute and convalescent COVID-19 was sourced from the United States, Italy and Spain. T cells, B-cell-depleted T cells, or PBMCs provided the cDNA or gDNA that served as material.

Authors' processing steps: Using reference gene primer amplification, nucleated cell counts were estimated. Profiled with immunoSEQ multiplex PCR; TCRdb holds only in-frame clones, not every one. That table supplies the V and J calls and clone size; D and trimming were determined from the DNA. The sample contains fewer than 80,000 clones, 65% to 90% of which appear only once. Trimming at V came to 0 bases and at J to 7 bases, leaving 7 bases not matched to a gene. The CDR3 covers 18 residues. Germline V gives CDR1 KGHSH, CDR2 LQKENI. Recruited during active infection, patients (from Seattle) were subsequently followed longitudinally.

Sequenced: peripheral blood. The sequence was obtained from an elderly man with COVID-19, enrolled during active disease. This chain joins TRBV18 and TRBJ2-2; 14 bases match TRBD2. The CDR3 DNA reads TGTGCCAGCTCACCACCGCGAGGGACTAGCGGGGGAATCGGGGAGCTGTTTTTT. Translation gives CASSPPRGTSGGIGELFF.